Below, 9 T cell receptor beta chains from the same sample are listed, as sequenced in a study of early T cells in non-severe SARS-CoV-2 infection. MiXCR was run by TCRdb on the 5' RACE reads, yielding one entry per CDR3 protein. The table lists about 83,000 distinct CDR3 sequences, about an eighth of them singletons, with under 4% in the top ten. The specimen sequenced was whole blood. These receptors were obtained from an adult who was a healthcare worker with PCR-confirmed SARS-CoV-2 infection or an uninfected control (not recorded which).

The chain joins TRBV6-5 to TRBJ2-5; D is perhaps TRBD2 (7 bases). Per the germline V gene, CDR1 is MNHEY and CDR2 is SVGAGI. V was pared by 7 bases and J by 2 bases, with 11 bases between. The CDR3 sequence is 13 residues long. DNA of the CDR3: TGTGCCAGCAATGAGGGGGGGCAAGAGACCCAGTACTTC. It is translated as CASNEGGQETQYF.

Remarks on this clonotype: Lacking the conserved final phenylalanine or tryptophan, this CDR3 likely reflects a read error. J is TRBJ2-1 and V is TRBV29-1, with D perhaps TRBD2 (5 bases). Trimming took off 5 bases at V and 0 bases at J, with 11 bases between the two ends. The V gene's germline CDR1 is SQVTM and CDR2 ANQGSEA. This CDR3 has 14 amino acids. As DNA, the CDR3 is TGCAGCGTTTTTAAGCGGAGCTCCTACAATGAGCAGTTCCTC. Protein product: CSVFKRSSYNEQFL.

This chain connects TRBV11-2 to TRBJ2-7, with 10 bases that match TRBD2. Unmatched junction bases numbered 9, after V lost 5 bases and J lost 2 bases. Germline CDR1 is SGHAT and CDR2 is FQNNGV. The CDR3 extends over 16 amino acids. The CDR3: CASSPVSGRAPYEQYF. CDR3 DNA: TGTGCCAGCAGCCCCGTCAGCGGGAGGGCGCCCTACGAGCAGTACTTC.

There are a few counts of this clonotype. This chain links TRBV29-1 with TRBJ2-1; D call uncertain. The CDR3 length is 10 residues. Germline CDR1 SQVTM, CDR2 ANQGSEA. V lost 4 bases to trimming and J lost 7 bases, with 5 bases between them. The chain's CDR3 is CSVGTNEQFF. As DNA, the CDR3 is TGCAGCGTTGGGACGAATGAGCAGTTCTTC.

This clonotype came up once. The gene calls are TRBV12-3 or TRBV12-4 and TRBJ2-1, with 9 bases matching TRBD2. J was trimmed by 8 bases and V by 7 bases; bases with no gene match: 12. CDR3 length equals 15 residues. The DNA of the CDR3 is TGTGCCAGCACTCAGAGAGCTAGCGGGGTTGATGAGCAGTTCTTC. The encoded protein is CASTQRASGVDEQFF.

This clonotype was seen repeatedly, ten times or more. The chain carries TRBV18 and TRBJ2-5; 8 nucleotides line up with TRBD1. Per germline, CDR1 KGHSH and CDR2 LQKENI. The CDR3 sequence is 15 residues long. Trimming removed 0 bases from V and 9 bases from J; junction bases left unmatched: 9. The chain's CDR3 is CASSPPDTGGSSQYF. The CDR3, as DNA: TGTGCCAGCTCACCACCCGATACAGGGGGAAGTTCCCAGTACTTC.

This clonotype has a count of ten or more. V gene TRBV4-2 combines with J gene TRBJ2-7; 11 nucleotides agree with TRBD2. The CDR3 consists of 16 residues. CDR1 and CDR2 (germline): LGHNA, YNFKEQ. After removal of 0 bases from V and 2 bases from J, the junction contained 3 bases not matched to a gene. CDR3 nucleotide sequence: TGTGCCAGCAGCCAAGAGGGGACTAGCGGTACCTACGAGCAGTACTTC. It is translated as CASSQEGTSGTYEQYF.

This clonotype came up many times. The chain has TRBV6-1 and TRBJ2-2; D remains ambiguous. Per the germline V gene, CDR1 is MNHNS and CDR2 is SASEGT. Trimming pared 2 bases from V and 1 base from J, leaving 11 bases between. This CDR3 comprises 16 residues. The CDR3 region has the DNA TGTGCCAGCAGTGAAAGGTTTGCAGGGAACACCGGGGAGCTGTTTTTT. Its protein is CASSERFAGNTGELFF.

This clonotype was counted ten times or more. The chain employs TRBV5-1 and TRBJ2-1, with D possibly matching TRBD2 (6 bases). Germline lookup yields CDR1 SGHRS and CDR2 YFSETQ. The CDR3 extends over 16 amino acids. V lost 4 bases, J lost 3 bases, and 17 bases lay in between. CDR3 sequence reads: CASSRDASRDYNEQFF. In DNA, the CDR3 is TGCGCCAGCAGCAGAGACGCGTCGCGGGACTACAATGAGCAGTTCTTC.